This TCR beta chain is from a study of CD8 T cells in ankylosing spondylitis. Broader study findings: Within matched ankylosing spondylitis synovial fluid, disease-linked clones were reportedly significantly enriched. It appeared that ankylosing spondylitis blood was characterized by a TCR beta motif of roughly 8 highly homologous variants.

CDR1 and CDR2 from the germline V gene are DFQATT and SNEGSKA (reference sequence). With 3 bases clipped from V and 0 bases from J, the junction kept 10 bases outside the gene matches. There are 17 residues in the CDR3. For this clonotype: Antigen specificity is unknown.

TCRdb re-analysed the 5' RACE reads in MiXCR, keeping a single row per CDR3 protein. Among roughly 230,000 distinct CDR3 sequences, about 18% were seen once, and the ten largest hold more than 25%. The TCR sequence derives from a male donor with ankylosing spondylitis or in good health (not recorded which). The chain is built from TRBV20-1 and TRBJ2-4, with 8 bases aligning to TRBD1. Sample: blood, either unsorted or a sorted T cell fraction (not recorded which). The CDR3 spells CSARKTGDELAKNIQYF. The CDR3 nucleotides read TGCAGTGCTAGGAAGACAGGGGATGAACTAGCCAAAAACATTCAGTACTTC.